The rows below give T cell receptor beta chains drawn from one sample of a study of cytotoxic CD8 clonotypes in ibrutinib-treated CLL. Some clones are missing from TCRdb's copy, which holds only in-frame ones; the method was immunoSEQ multiplex PCR. The sample contains some 140,000 clones, roughly 90% of which appear only once. The input for sequencing was PBMCs, taken after 12 months of ibrutinib treatment. These receptors were obtained from a human donor with chronic lymphocytic leukemia. Each CDR3 is given with its conserved first and last residue. The D gene is left open where the match is weak. Where a row states a size, it is once, few, many or the class of an expanded clone; other rows omit it.

>15|-|TRBV11-2|TRBD1|TRBJ1-5
CASSSTGAGNQPQHF
TGTGCCAGCAGCTCAACAGGGGCGGGCAATCAGCCCCAGCATTTT
>15|-|TRBV4-3|-|TRBJ2-7
CASSQEPQAAGEQYF
TGCGCCAGCAGCCAAGAACCGCAGGCTGCGGGCGAGCAGTACTTC
>14|once|TRBV23-1|-|TRBJ1-5
CASSQSLGNQPQHF
TGCGCCAGCAGTCAATCATTAGGGAATCAGCCCCAGCATTTT
>15|-|TRBV15|TRBD2|TRBJ2-1
CATSRELAGAHEQFF
TGTGCCACCAGCAGAGAACTAGCGGGAGCCCATGAGCAGTTCTTC
>13|-|TRBV6-5|-|TRBJ2-2
CASKLVLAGELFF
TGTGCCAGCAAATTGGTGCTAGCCGGGGAGCTGTTTTTT
>14|-|TRBV15|TRBD2|TRBJ2-3
CATSLTSGTDTQYF
TGTGCCACCAGCCTGACTAGCGGCACAGATACGCAGTATTTT
>15|-|TRBV19|-|TRBJ2-2
CASSIEGGSGGELFF
TGTGCCAGTAGTATAGAAGGCGGCTCGGGTGGGGAGCTGTTTTTT
>13|-|TRBV30|TRBD1|TRBJ1-5
CAAKTGGGQPQHF
TGTGCTGCTAAAACAGGGGGTGGACAGCCCCAGCATTTT
>12|-|TRBV7-8|TRBD1|TRBJ1-1
CASSFGQGEAFF
TGTGCCAGCAGCTTTGGACAGGGTGAAGCTTTCTTT
>21|-|TRBV27|TRBD1|TRBJ2-7
CASSLATYGRGPGQKFYEQYF
TGTGCCAGCAGTTTAGCGACGTATGGTAGAGGACCGGGACAGAAGTTCTACGAGCAGTACTTC
>14|-|TRBV9|-|TRBJ2-7
CASSVGGGPQEQYF
TGTGCCAGCAGCGTAGGCGGGGGCCCCCAAGAGCAGTACTTC
>17|-|TRBV4-2|TRBD2|TRBJ2-5
CASSQEGRASGRKTQYF
TGTGCCAGCAGCCAAGAGGGGCGGGCTAGCGGGAGAAAGACCCAGTACTTC
>13|-|TRBV29-1|TRBD1|TRBJ1-2
CSVVGDSPHGYTF
TGCAGCGTTGTGGGGGACAGCCCCCATGGCTACACCTTC
>12|-|TRBV6-1|-|TRBJ2-3
CASSWSTDTQYF
TGTGCCAGCAGTTGGTCCACAGATACGCAGTATTTT
>14|-|TRBV29-1|TRBD2|TRBJ2-1
CSVFGLAGEDEQFF
TGCAGCGTTTTTGGGCTAGCGGGAGAAGATGAGCAGTTCTTC
>14|-|TRBV5-1|-|TRBJ2-5
CASSSKLHQETQYF
TGCGCCAGCAGCTCCAAACTCCACCAAGAGACCCAGTACTTC
>14|-|TRBV7-9|-|TRBJ1-3
CASSLGVSGNTIYF
TGTGCCAGCAGCTTAGGCGTCTCTGGAAACACCATATATTTT
>12|-|TRBV28|-|TRBJ2-3
CASSRTTDTQYF
TGTGCCAGCAGTCGAACAACAGATACGCAGTATTTT
>13|-|TRBV19|-|TRBJ2-1
CASSIITYNEQFF
TGTGCCAGTAGTATAATCACCTACAATGAGCAGTTCTTC
>15|-|TRBV4-2|-|TRBJ2-1
CASSRPMDRDNEQFF
TGTGCCAGCAGCCGCCCGATGGACCGGGACAATGAGCAGTTCTTC
>12|-|TRBV7-3|TRBD2|TRBJ2-1
CASSSGTSEQFF
TGTGCCAGCAGCTCCGGGACTAGCGAGCAGTTCTTC
>12|-|TRBV7-9|-|TRBJ1-2
CASGTEGYGYTF
TGTGCCAGCGGGACGGAAGGCTATGGCTACACCTTC
>14|once|TRBV5-4|-|TRBJ2-7
CASSLDREITEQYF
TGTGCCAGCAGCTTGGACAGGGAGATAACCGAGCAGTACTTC
>14|-|TRBV7-9|TRBD1|TRBJ1-4
CASSLGQDNEKLFF
TGTGCCAGCAGCTTGGGACAGGATAATGAAAAACTGTTTTTT
>13|-|TRBV10-3|TRBD1|TRBJ1-2
CAIFGQDDYGYTF
TGTGCCATCTTCGGACAGGACGACTATGGCTACACCTTC
>15|-|TRBV28|-|TRBJ2-7
CASSFGQGYAYEQYF
TGTGCCAGCAGTTTCGGCCAGGGATATGCGTACGAGCAGTACTTC
>13|-|TRBV7-9|-|TRBJ2-7
CASSLLASYEQYF
TGTGCCAGCAGCTTACTCGCCTCCTACGAGCAGTACTTC
>12|-|TRBV19|-|TRBJ2-1
CASIRADNEQFF
TGTGCCAGTATTAGGGCAGACAATGAGCAGTTCTTC
>16|-|TRBV27|-|TRBJ2-5
CASSLIFGGPQETQYF
TGTGCCAGCAGTTTAATTTTTGGGGGGCCCCAAGAGACCCAGTACTTC
>13|-|TRBV25-1|-|TRBJ2-5
CASLRGAGETQYF
TGTGCCAGCCTCCGAGGGGCGGGGGAGACCCAGTACTTC
>15|-|TRBV7-3|-|TRBJ2-5
CASSLRAGTQETQYF
TGTGCCAGCAGCTTAAGGGCGGGGACCCAAGAGACCCAGTACTTC
>15|-|TRBV19|-|TRBJ1-4
CASTPEWATNEKLFF
TGTGCCAGTACCCCCGAGTGGGCAACTAATGAAAAACTGTTTTTT
>14|-|TRBV7-9|TRBD1|TRBJ2-5
CASSLPTGGETQYF
TGTGCCAGCAGCCTTCCGACAGGGGGAGAGACCCAGTACTTC
>12|once|TRBV15|-|TRBJ2-7
CATSMDGYEQYF
TGTGCCACCAGCATGGACGGGTACGAGCAGTACTTC
>14|-|TRBV7-3|-|TRBJ2-5
CASSLQGGAETQYF
TGTGCCAGCAGCTTACAAGGGGGGGCAGAGACCCAGTACTTC
>13|-|TRBV18|-|TRBJ2-1
CASSPGEGNEQFF
TGTGCCAGCTCACCAGGCGAGGGCAATGAGCAGTTCTTC
>13|-|TRBV6-5|-|TRBJ1-1
CASSYQGSTEAFF
TGTGCCAGCAGTTACCAGGGATCCACTGAAGCTTTCTTT
>13|once|TRBV6-1|-|TRBJ2-5
CASEPRGTETQYF
TGTGCCAGCGAACCCCGAGGGACAGAGACCCAGTACTTC
>13|-|TRBV5-8|-|TRBJ2-2
CASRKVDTGELFF
TGTGCCAGCAGAAAGGTGGATACCGGGGAGCTGTTTTTT
>16|-|TRBV28|TRBD1|TRBJ2-3
CASSLTGTGTADTQYF
TGTGCCAGCAGTTTGACCGGGACAGGGACCGCAGATACGCAGTATTTT
>14|-|TRBV5-4|TRBD1|TRBJ2-1
CASSLGTGANEQFF
TGTGCCAGCAGCCTGGGGACAGGGGCCAATGAGCAGTTCTTC
>15|-|TRBV5-1|TRBD1|TRBJ2-7
CASSLSTGVTYEQYF
TGCGCCAGCAGCTTGAGTACAGGGGTCACCTACGAGCAGTACTTC
>14|-|TRBV6-1|-|TRBJ2-3
CASSVWGSTDTQYF
TGTGCCAGCAGTGTCTGGGGTAGCACAGATACGCAGTATTTT
>14|-|TRBV6-5|TRBD2|TRBJ2-7
CASSYIAGVYEQYF
TGTGCCAGCAGTTACATCGCGGGAGTGTACGAGCAGTACTTC
>15|-|TRBV5-1|-|TRBJ2-4
CASNPDGGAKNIQYF
TGCGCCAGCAACCCCGATGGAGGAGCCAAAAACATTCAGTACTTC
>15|-|TRBV28|-|TRBJ1-1
CASSLGPGVTSEAFF
TGTGCCAGCAGTTTAGGTCCGGGGGTCACTTCTGAAGCTTTCTTT
>14|-|TRBV7-9|-|TRBJ2-3
CASSTTEVFGAQYF
TGTGCCAGCAGCACGACGGAGGTGTTTGGGGCGCAGTATTTT
>14|-|TRBV6-5|-|TRBJ1-2
CASSSVGLTYGYTF
TGTGCCAGCAGTTCGGTCGGGCTGACCTATGGCTACACCTTC
>14|-|TRBV9|-|TRBJ1-3
CASSVEGLGNTIYF
TGTGCCAGCAGCGTAGAAGGGCTTGGAAACACCATATATTTT
>15|-|TRBV28|-|TRBJ1-2
CASSFGDGRNYGYTF
TGTGCCAGCAGTTTCGGGGACGGCAGAAACTATGGCTACACCTTC
>17|-|TRBV6-1|-|TRBJ1-5
CASSEEGGGFSNQPQHF
TGTGCCAGCAGTGAAGAAGGGGGGGGCTTTAGCAATCAGCCCCAGCATTTT